Detailed here is one T cell receptor beta chain. The source of the sample is a study of T-cell memory formation after mild COVID-19. Study-level background: Largely donor-specific TCR clusters were found.

The CDR3 runs 12 residues. The germline V gene has CDR1 MGHDK and CDR2 SYGVNS. V lost 3 bases, J lost 5 bases, and 5 bases lay in between. TCRdb used MiXCR to reprocess the 5' RACE reads, holding one entry per CDR3 protein. The profile shows fewer than 200,000 distinct CDR3 sequences, 20% to 25% of them singletons. Sequencing was performed on PBMCs or a T cell subset sorted from them (not recorded which). The TCR comes from an adult woman who had mild COVID-19 (a few samples of this study predate the infection). Cell type and time point are not known. The chain recombines TRBV25-1 with TRBJ2-1; the D is unclear. CDR3 coding DNA: TGTGCCAGCAGTGACGGAAACAATGAGCAGTTCTTC. This encodes CASSDGNNEQFF.